These 21 T cell receptor beta chains came from one sample sequenced in a study of blood T cell repertoires in COVID-19. Clones were sequenced by immunoSEQ multiplex PCR, and TCRdb holds only the in-frame ones, with some missing. There are about 260,000 clones in the sample; around nine tenths occur only once, and about 10% lies in the top ten. The sequenced material came from peripheral blood. Every receptor here comes from a man between 35 and 55 years old with active or convalescent COVID-19.

The chain has TRBV7-3 and TRBJ2-3; 16 positions agree with TRBD2. Trimming removed 5 bases from V and 1 base from J; junction bases left unmatched: 3. Germline CDR1 and CDR2: SGHTA and FQGTGA. CDR3 length: 17 amino acids. The CDR3: CASSEGTSGRGTDTQYF. DNA for the CDR3: TGTGCCAGCAGCGAAGGGACTAGCGGGAGGGGCACAGATACGCAGTATTTT.

This chain links TRBV28 with TRBJ2-7; D not certain. V shed 7 bases and J shed 2 bases, with 9 bases lying between them. This CDR3 contains 12 residues. From germline, CDR1 is MDHEN and CDR2 SYDVKM. DNA of the CDR3: TGTGCCAGCACGGCGGCTACCTACGAGCAGTACTTC. Protein product: CASTAATYEQYF.

The V gene is TRBV3-1 (or the pseudogene TRBV3-2), the J gene TRBJ2-5; D uncertain. The germline V gene has CDR1 LGHDT and CDR2 YNNKEL (reference sequence). The germline V and J ends were trimmed by 0 bases and 1 base, with 6 bases remaining between them. This CDR3 is built from 14 residues. The CDR3 loop reads CASSQELSQETQYF. In DNA form, the CDR3 reads TGTGCCAGCAGCCAAGAACTATCCCAAGAGACCCAGTACTTC.

This clone has a single count. The chain combines TRBV10-3 with TRBJ1-2, with D hard to call. The CDR3 totals 14 residues. V lost 9 bases, J lost 1 base, and 15 bases lay in between. The germline gives CDR1 ENHRY, CDR2 SYGVKD. The CDR3 nucleotides are TGTGCCATAAATAGAGGAGAGATTAACTATGGCTACACCTTC. Its protein is CAINRGEINYGYTF.

The CDR3 DNA reads TGTGCCAGCAGTGAAGGTATTGAAAAACTGTTTTTT. This sequence encodes CASSEGIEKLFF. The chain has TRBV6-1 and TRBJ1-4; D is unclear. Trimming took off 1 base at V and 7 bases at J, with 4 bases between the two ends. The germline V gene encodes CDR1 MNHNS and CDR2 SASEGT. This CDR3 region has 12 residues.

The J gene is TRBJ2-1, the V gene TRBV28; 8 bases map to TRBD2. Germline CDR1 MDHEN, CDR2 SYDVKM. The CDR3 length is 16 residues. V dropped 5 bases and J dropped 1; count of bases not matched to a gene: 7. Written as DNA, the CDR3 is TGTGCCAGCAGTCGGGGGGGGGCAGCGTCCTACAATGAGCAGTTCTTC. Protein sequence: CASSRGGAASYNEQFF.

This clone was observed once. V is TRBV5-4 and J is TRBJ2-3; D is unresolved. Trimming pared 4 bases from V and 0 bases from J, leaving 12 bases between. The CDR3 spans 15 residues. Per germline, CDR1 SGHNT and CDR2 YYREEE (reference sequence). In DNA form, the CDR3 reads TGTGCCAGCAGCCCGGCTAGGTCTAGCACAGATACGCAGTATTTT. Amino acids: CASSPARSSTDTQYF. Together with reference TRBV5-4 and TRBJ2-3, the CDR3 gives the full variable domain: ETGVTQSPTHLIKTRGQQVTLRCSSQSGHNTVSWYQQALGQGPQFIFQYYREEENGRGNFPPRFSGLQFPNYSSELNVNALELDDSALYLCASSPARSSTDTQYFGPGTRLTVL.

This clone was seen only once. The chain combines TRBV5-1 with TRBJ1-3; possibly TRBD1 for D (5 bases). V lost 4 bases and J 3 bases, leaving 17 bases between the germline ends. Per germline, CDR1 SGHRS and CDR2 YFSETQ. This CDR3 is 16 amino acids long. CDR3 loop: CASSGGSSAYGNTIYF. The DNA of the CDR3 is TGCGCCAGCAGCGGGGGGAGTTCCGCCTATGGAAACACCATATATTTT.

The rearrangement joins TRBV10-3 to TRBJ1-6, with a possible D match to TRBD1 (6 bases). Germline V gene lookup returns CDR1 ENHRY and CDR2 SYGVKD. Trimming stripped 8 bases from V and 7 bases from J, with 15 bases between. This CDR3 contains 14 residues. As DNA, the CDR3 is TGTGCCATCGGGGGGGCAGGGCGGAATTCACCCCTCCACTTT. Translation: CAIGGAGRNSPLHF.

V is TRBV6-6 and J is TRBJ2-3; a possible D gene is TRBD2 (6 bases). CDR1 is MNHNY and CDR2 is SVGAGI in the germline V gene (reference sequence). The CDR3 totals 16 residues. V lost 2 bases and J lost 3, with 15 bases in between. The CDR3 reads CASSYERGSGTDTQYF. The CDR3 nucleotides read TGTGCCAGCAGTTACGAGAGGGGAAGCGGGACAGATACGCAGTATTTT.

This sequence joins TRBV14 and TRBJ1-1; the D is unclear. V gave up 0 bases and J gave up 0 bases, with 14 bases separating them. This CDR3 is 17 amino acids long. CDR1 is SGHDN and CDR2 is FVKESK in the germline V gene. The CDR3 reads CASSQDIGELVNTEAFF. CDR3 sequence (DNA): TGTGCCAGCAGCCAAGATATCGGGGAGCTTGTGAACACTGAAGCTTTCTTT.

This clone came up a few times. A read error may be the cause here, since a much bigger clone is one base away. The chain joins TRBV12-3 or TRBV12-4 to TRBJ2-7; 7 bases are a match to TRBD2. V gave up 6 bases and J gave up 6 bases; unmatched junction bases: 5. The CDR3 is 12 residues long. The CDR3 nucleotides read TGTGCCAGCAGCTCCGGGACTATCGAGCAGTACTTC. It encodes CASSSGTIEQYF.

The chain is built from TRBV7-9 and TRBJ2-2, with D tentatively TRBD1 (7 bases). Trimming removed 10 bases from V and 0 bases from J, with 15 bases in between. This CDR3 is 15 amino acids long. The germline V gene encodes CDR1 SEHNR and CDR2 FQNEAQ (reference sequence). CDR3 DNA: TGTGCCATATCCGCGGGGACAGCGAACACCGGGGAGCTGTTTTTT. It codes for CAISAGTANTGELFF.

The chain links TRBV6-1 to TRBJ2-2; 16 nucleotides line up with TRBD2. The CDR3 is 18 amino acids. The V segment lost 2 bases and the J segment 7 bases; nucleotides outside the gene matches: 7. Germline V gene data show CDR1 as MNHNS and CDR2 as SASEGT. The CDR3 is CASSERGTSGRAIGELFF. In nucleotides, the CDR3 is TGTGCCAGCAGTGAAAGGGGGACTAGCGGGAGGGCCATCGGGGAGCTGTTTTTT.

The chain recombines TRBV3-1 (or the pseudogene TRBV3-2) with TRBJ1-5; tentatively, D is TRBD1 (5 bases). The V end was cut by 0 bases, the J end by 4 bases, with 10 bases between. The CDR3 is 15 amino acids. Per the germline V gene, CDR1 is LGHDT and CDR2 is YNNKEL (reference sequence). CDR3 in amino acids: CASSQDMTENQPQHF. CDR3 coding DNA: TGTGCCAGCAGCCAAGATATGACAGAGAATCAGCCCCAGCATTTT.

The chain is built from TRBV9 and TRBJ1-1; D is unclear. Trimming left V 1 base short and J 3 bases short, with 13 bases between. The CDR3 totals 15 residues. CDR1 is SGDLS and CDR2 is YYNGEE in the germline V gene. The CDR3 coding sequence is TGTGCCAGCAGCGTAACTGGAAACGGGGACACTGAAGCTTTCTTT. As protein: CASSVTGNGDTEAFF.

The rearrangement links TRBV6-1 to TRBJ1-5; D possibly corresponds to TRBD1 (5 bases). The CDR3 is 13 residues long. Trimming left V 6 bases short and J 4 bases short, with 10 bases between. Germline CDR1 and CDR2: MNHNS and SASEGT. In DNA, the CDR3 is TGTGCCAGCAGAAAGGACACTAATCAGCCCCAGCATTTT. Protein product: CASRKDTNQPQHF.

This rearrangement joins TRBV19 to TRBJ1-1; a weak D match, TRBD1 (5 bases). Germline V gene lookup returns CDR1 LNHDA and CDR2 SQIVND (reference sequence). This CDR3 has 12 amino acids. The V end lost 6 bases, the J end lost 8 bases, and 13 bases lay between the germline ends. In DNA, the CDR3 is TGTGCCAGTAGAGGGGAAGCCCTGGAAGCTTTCTTT. This sequence encodes CASRGEALEAFF.

The rearrangement uses TRBV2 and TRBJ2-2; possibly TRBD2 for D (6 bases). This CDR3 spans 13 amino acids. Germline lookup yields CDR1 SNHLY and CDR2 FYNNEI. The V and J ends lost 8 bases and 7 bases respectively, with 14 bases between them. Written as DNA, the CDR3 is TGTGCCAGCGTGCTGGTGGGAGGCGGGGAGCTGTTTTTT. Amino acid sequence: CASVLVGGGELFF.

This clone has more than one count but fewer than ten. The chain carries TRBV5-4 and TRBJ2-2, with D perhaps matching TRBD1 (6 bases). This CDR3 has 14 amino acids. The V end was cut by 0 bases, the J end by 5 bases, with 8 bases between. In germline, CDR1 is SGHNT, CDR2 YYREEE (reference sequence). CDR3 coding DNA: TGTGCCAGCAGCTTGGTTCAGGGGACCGGGGAGCTGTTTTTT. Amino acid sequence: CASSLVQGTGELFF.

The gene calls are TRBV14 and TRBJ2-7; D may be TRBD2 (6 bases). CDR1 is SGHDN, CDR2 FVKESK, per germline. The CDR3 spans 13 residues. The V and J ends lost 5 bases and 2 bases respectively, with 10 bases between them. CDR3 in amino acids: CASSGGDAYEQYF. The CDR3 DNA reads as TGTGCCAGCAGCGGAGGGGACGCCTACGAGCAGTACTTC. The full variable domain, rest sourced from reference TRBV14 and TRBJ2-7, is EAGVTQFPSHSVIEKGQTVTLRCDPISGHDNLYWYRRVMGKEIKFLLHFVKESKQDESGMPNNRFLAERTGGTYSTLKVQPAELEDSGVYFCASSGGDAYEQYFGPGTRLTVT.